The source of this TCR beta chain is a study of Graves' ophthalmopathy and Graves' hyperthyroidism. Study context: Specimen type is peripheral blood, obtained at initial diagnosis before any treatment. General study results and limits: Blood contained most expanded thyroid clonotypes exceeding 0.001 frequency.

Scientists amplified the TCR beta CDR3 regions from RNA transcripts. Second-round multiplex PCR came after a first-round RT-PCR that employed HTBI primers. Each CDR3 protein gets one entry after TCRdb re-called the multiplex PCR reads with MiXCR. The sample consists of a few hundred thousand distinct CDR3 sequences, approximately 15% of them appearing once. Researchers classed hyperthyroidism as stable given no ophthalmopathy within 18 months of follow-up. The diagnostic workup employed clinical symptoms, serum thyroxine, TRAb, thyroid ultrasound and orbital computed tomography. V lost 5 bases, J lost 2 bases, and 12 bases lay in between. The CDR3 totals 14 residues. The V gene's germline CDR1 is SGHTA and CDR2 FQGNSA. This clonotype showed up just a few times. Antigen unknown. A read error is likely, as this CDR3 ends without the conserved phenylalanine or tryptophan.

The V call is TRBV7-2, the J call TRBJ1-1; D is undetermined. Material: peripheral blood. This clonotype originated in a woman aged 18-29 years with stable Graves' hyperthyroidism. The CDR3 region is CASSLHGPNTEAFV. DNA for the CDR3: TGTGCCAGCAGCCTACATGGCCCTAACACTGAAGCTTTCGTT.